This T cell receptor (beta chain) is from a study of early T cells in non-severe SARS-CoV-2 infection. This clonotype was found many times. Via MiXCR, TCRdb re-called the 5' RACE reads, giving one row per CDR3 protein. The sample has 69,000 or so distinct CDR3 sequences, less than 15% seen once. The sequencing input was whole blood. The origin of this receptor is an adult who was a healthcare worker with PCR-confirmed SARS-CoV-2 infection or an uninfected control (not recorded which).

The CDR3 is CASSLSVSTDTQYF. The CDR3 DNA is TGTGCCAGCAGTCTTAGCGTTAGCACAGATACGCAGTATTTT. This chain joins TRBV27 and TRBJ2-3, with a tentative D call TRBD2 (5 bases). Germline V lookup: CDR1 MNHEY, CDR2 SMNVEV (reference sequence). With 5 bases removed from V and 0 bases from J, the gap between germline ends came to 9 bases. The CDR3 length is 14 residues.